The 9 T cell receptor beta chains listed next were all sequenced from one sample in a study of identical twins. MiXCR, applied by TCRdb to the 5' RACE reads, yields one record per CDR3 protein. The table includes a few hundred thousand distinct CDR3 sequences, over 8.5% detected once. This sample also belongs to another study, concerning yellow fever vaccine responses in identical twins.

The material sequenced was PBMCs. These receptors came from a woman aged 18-30 years in good health.

The chain uses TRBV11-2 and TRBJ2-1; D is unclear. CDR1 and CDR2 (germline): SGHAT, FQNNGV. Trimming cost V 1 base and J 10 bases, with 8 bases left between them. This CDR3 contains 12 residues. CDR3 residues: CASSLVSVEQFF. The DNA of the CDR3 is TGTGCCAGCAGCTTAGTATCCGTAGAGCAGTTCTTC.

This clonotype was seen at least ten times. The rearrangement uses TRBV10-3 and TRBJ2-4; D may correspond to TRBD1 or TRBD2 (6 bases each). V lost 3 bases to trimming and J lost 8 bases, with 11 bases between them. Germline assignment: CDR1 ENHRY and CDR2 SYGVKD. CDR3 size: 13 residues. As DNA, the CDR3 is TGTGCCATCAGTGAACAGGGAGGTGACATTCAGTACTTC. It specifies CAISEQGGDIQYF.

The sample holds many counts of this clonotype. The chain couples TRBV5-1 to TRBJ2-1, with TRBD2 matching 9 bases. The CDR3 runs 16 residues. The trim removed 0 bases at V and 5 bases at J, leaving 6 bases unmatched. Germline V gives CDR1 SGHRS, CDR2 YFSETQ. This CDR3 is CASSLGLAGLNNEQFF. The CDR3, as DNA: TGCGCCAGCAGCTTGGGTCTAGCGGGGCTAAACAATGAGCAGTTCTTC.

This clonotype was counted ten times or more. The chain is built from TRBV7-9 and TRBJ2-2; 7 nucleotides agree with TRBD1. J gave up 0 bases and V 6 bases, and 1 base lay outside the gene matches. In germline, CDR1 is SEHNR, CDR2 FQNEAQ (reference sequence). CDR3 length: 14 amino acids. The CDR3 nucleotides read TGTGCCAGCAGTCAGGGGGCGAACACCGGGGAGCTGTTTTTT. This sequence encodes CASSQGANTGELFF.

This clonotype was picked up many times. The chain employs TRBV12-5 and TRBJ2-3; D gene unclear. The V end was cut by 7 bases, the J end by 2 bases, with 4 bases between. The CDR3 is 11 amino acids. Germline loops: CDR1 LGHNT, CDR2 FRNRAP. CDR3 nucleotide sequence: TGTGCTAGTGCCAACACAGATACGCAGTATTTT. This translates into CASANTDTQYF.

This clonotype was recorded many times. V gene TRBV12-3 or TRBV12-4 combines with J gene TRBJ2-1; 13 positions match TRBD2. Trimming removed 7 bases from V and 9 bases from J; junction bases left unmatched: 9. The CDR3 runs 15 residues. This CDR3 reads CASNPGTSGKGEQFF. Written as DNA, the CDR3 is TGTGCCAGCAATCCCGGGACTAGCGGGAAGGGTGAGCAGTTCTTC.

This clonotype was counted ten times or more. The genes are TRBV12-3 or TRBV12-4 and TRBJ2-7; 7 nucleotides line up with TRBD1. This CDR3 is built from 13 residues. J was trimmed by 4 bases and V by 6 bases; bases with no gene match: 6. Here the CDR3 reads CASRPTGPYEQYF. The DNA of the CDR3 is TGTGCCAGCAGGCCGACAGGGCCTTACGAGCAGTACTTC.

This chain joins TRBV6-2 or TRBV6-3 and TRBJ2-2, with 14 bases matching TRBD2. This CDR3 is built from 16 residues. The V gene end was trimmed by 7 bases and the J gene end by 7 bases; junction bases not matched to a gene: 8. Germline lookup yields CDR1 MNHEY and CDR2 SVGEGT. The CDR3 nucleotides are TGTGCCAGCACCGCGGGACTAGCGGGAGTCCTCGGGGAGCTGTTTTTT. This gives the protein CASTAGLAGVLGELFF.

At least ten counts were recorded for this clonotype. This chain uses TRBV4-1 with TRBJ2-1; TRBD2 matches at 13 bases. V lost 5 bases to trimming and J lost 6 bases; unmatched junction nucleotides: 7. This CDR3 is 16 amino acids long. Germline CDR1 is MGHRA and CDR2 is YSYEKL. CDR3 DNA: TGCGCCAGCAGCGTCCCGGGACTAGCGGGATTCAATGAGCAGTTCTTC. This codes for CASSVPGLAGFNEQFF.